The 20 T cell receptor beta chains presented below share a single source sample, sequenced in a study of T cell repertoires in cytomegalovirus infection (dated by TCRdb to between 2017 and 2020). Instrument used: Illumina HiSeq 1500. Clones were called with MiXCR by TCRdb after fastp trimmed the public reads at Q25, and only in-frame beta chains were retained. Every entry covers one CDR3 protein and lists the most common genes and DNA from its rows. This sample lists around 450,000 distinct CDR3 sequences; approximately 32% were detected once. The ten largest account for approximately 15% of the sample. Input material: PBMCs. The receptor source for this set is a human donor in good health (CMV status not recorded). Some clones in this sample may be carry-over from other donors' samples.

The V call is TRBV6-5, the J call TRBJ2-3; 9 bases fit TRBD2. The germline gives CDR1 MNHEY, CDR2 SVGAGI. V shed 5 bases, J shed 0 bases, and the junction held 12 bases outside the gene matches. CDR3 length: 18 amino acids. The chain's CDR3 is CASSPRSGGLSSTDTQYF. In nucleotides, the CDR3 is TGTGCCAGCAGTCCACGTAGCGGGGGCCTATCAAGCACAGATACGCAGTATTTT.

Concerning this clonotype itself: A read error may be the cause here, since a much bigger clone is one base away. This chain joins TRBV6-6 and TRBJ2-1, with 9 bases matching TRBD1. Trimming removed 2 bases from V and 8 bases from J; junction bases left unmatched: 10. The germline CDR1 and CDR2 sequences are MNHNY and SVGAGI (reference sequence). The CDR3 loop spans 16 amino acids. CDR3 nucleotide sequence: TGTGCCAGCAGTTACGGCAAGGGACAGGGTTTCCATGAGCAGTTCTTC. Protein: CASSYGKGQGFHEQFF.

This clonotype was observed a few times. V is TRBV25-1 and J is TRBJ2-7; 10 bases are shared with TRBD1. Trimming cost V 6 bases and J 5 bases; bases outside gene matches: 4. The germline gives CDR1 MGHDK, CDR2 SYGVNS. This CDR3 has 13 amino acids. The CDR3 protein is CASRDGTGDEQYF. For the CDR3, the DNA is TGTGCCAGCAGGGACGGGACAGGGGACGAGCAGTACTTC.

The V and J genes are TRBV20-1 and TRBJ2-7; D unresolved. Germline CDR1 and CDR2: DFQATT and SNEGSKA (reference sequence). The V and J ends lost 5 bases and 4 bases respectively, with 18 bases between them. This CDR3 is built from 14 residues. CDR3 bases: TGCAGTGCTGACTCCCCTCCGGCACGGTACGAGCAGTACTTC. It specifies CSADSPPARYEQYF.

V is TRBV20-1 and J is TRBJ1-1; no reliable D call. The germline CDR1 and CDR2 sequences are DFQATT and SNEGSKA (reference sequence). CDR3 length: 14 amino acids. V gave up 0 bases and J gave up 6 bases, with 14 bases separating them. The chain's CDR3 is CSARDGQVMSEAFF. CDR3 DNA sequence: TGCAGTGCTAGAGACGGGCAGGTCATGTCTGAAGCTTTCTTT.

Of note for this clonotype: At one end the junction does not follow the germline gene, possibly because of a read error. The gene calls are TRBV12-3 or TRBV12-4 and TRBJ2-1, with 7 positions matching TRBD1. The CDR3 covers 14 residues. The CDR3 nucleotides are TGTGCCATCCGCCGGGACAGCTCCTACATTGAGCAGTTCTTC. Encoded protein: CAIRRDSSYIEQFF.

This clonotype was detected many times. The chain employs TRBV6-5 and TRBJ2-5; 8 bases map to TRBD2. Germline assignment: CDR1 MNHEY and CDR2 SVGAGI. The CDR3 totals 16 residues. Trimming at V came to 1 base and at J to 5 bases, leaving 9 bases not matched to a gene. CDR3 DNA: TGTGCCAGCAGTTACTTCGGGGGGGGCGTTGAGGAGACCCAGTACTTC. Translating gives CASSYFGGGVEETQYF.

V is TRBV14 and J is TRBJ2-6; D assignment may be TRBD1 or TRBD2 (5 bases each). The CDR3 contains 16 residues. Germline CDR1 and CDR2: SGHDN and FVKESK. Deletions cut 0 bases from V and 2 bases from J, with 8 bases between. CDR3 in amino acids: CASSQELGAGANVLTF. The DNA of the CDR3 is TGTGCCAGCAGCCAAGAACTAGGGGCTGGGGCCAACGTCCTGACTTTC.

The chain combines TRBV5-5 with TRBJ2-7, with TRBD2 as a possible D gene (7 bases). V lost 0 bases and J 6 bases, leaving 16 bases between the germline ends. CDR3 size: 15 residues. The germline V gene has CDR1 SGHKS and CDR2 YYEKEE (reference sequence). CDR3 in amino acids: CASSLVAGAGREQYF. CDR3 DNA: TGTGCCAGCAGCTTGGTGGCGGGGGCCGGACGCGAGCAGTACTTC. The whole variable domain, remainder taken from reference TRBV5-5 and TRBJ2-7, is DAGVTQSPTHLIKTRGQQVTLRCSPISGHKSVSWYQQVLGQGPQFIFQYYEKEERGRGNFPDRFSARQFPNYSSELNVNALLLGDSALYLCASSLVAGAGREQYFGPGTRLTVT.

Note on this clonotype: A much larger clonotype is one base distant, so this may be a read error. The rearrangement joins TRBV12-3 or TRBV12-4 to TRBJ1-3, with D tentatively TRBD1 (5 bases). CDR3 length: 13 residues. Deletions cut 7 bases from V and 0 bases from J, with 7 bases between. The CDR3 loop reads CASKGRSGNTIYF. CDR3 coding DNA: TGTGCCAGCAAGGGACGCTCTGGAAACACCATATATTTT.

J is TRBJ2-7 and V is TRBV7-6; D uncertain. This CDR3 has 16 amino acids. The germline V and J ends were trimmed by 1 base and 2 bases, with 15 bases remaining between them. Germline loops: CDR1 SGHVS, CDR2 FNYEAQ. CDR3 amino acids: CASSLDTVRRAYEQYF. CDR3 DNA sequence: TGTGCCAGCAGCTTAGACACAGTTCGCAGAGCCTACGAGCAGTACTTC.

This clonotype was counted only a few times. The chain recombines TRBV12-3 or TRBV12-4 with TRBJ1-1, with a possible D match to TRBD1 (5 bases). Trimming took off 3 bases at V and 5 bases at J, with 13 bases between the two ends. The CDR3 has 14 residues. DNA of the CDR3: TGTGCCAGCAGTTTTAACAGGCCCGAAACTGAAGCTTTCTTT. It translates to CASSFNRPETEAFF.

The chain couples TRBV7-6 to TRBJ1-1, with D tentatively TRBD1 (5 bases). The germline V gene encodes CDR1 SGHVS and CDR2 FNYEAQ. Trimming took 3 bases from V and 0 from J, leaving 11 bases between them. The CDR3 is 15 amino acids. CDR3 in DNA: TGTGCCAGCAGCTTGGGGACGGATCTGAACACTGAAGCTTTCTTT. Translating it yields CASSLGTDLNTEAFF.

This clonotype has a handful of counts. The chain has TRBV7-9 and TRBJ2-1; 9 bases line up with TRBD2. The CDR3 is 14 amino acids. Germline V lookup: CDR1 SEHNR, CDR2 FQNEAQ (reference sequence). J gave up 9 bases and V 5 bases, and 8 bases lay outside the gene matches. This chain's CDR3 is CASSRPGLAFEQFF. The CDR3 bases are TGTGCCAGCAGCCGTCCGGGACTAGCATTTGAGCAGTTCTTC.

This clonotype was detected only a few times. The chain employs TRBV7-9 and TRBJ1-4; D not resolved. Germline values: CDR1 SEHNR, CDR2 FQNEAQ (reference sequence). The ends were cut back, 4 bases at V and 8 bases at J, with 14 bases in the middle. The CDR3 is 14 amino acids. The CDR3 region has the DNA TGTGCCAGCAGCTCTAGCGGCCATTTAGAAAAACTGTTTTTT. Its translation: CASSSSGHLEKLFF.

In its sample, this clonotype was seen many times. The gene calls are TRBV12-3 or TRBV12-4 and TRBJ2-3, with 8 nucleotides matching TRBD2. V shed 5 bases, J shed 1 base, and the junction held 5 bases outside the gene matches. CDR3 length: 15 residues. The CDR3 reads CASSLSGAGTDTQYF. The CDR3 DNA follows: TGTGCCAGCAGTCTTAGCGGGGCAGGCACAGATACGCAGTATTTT.

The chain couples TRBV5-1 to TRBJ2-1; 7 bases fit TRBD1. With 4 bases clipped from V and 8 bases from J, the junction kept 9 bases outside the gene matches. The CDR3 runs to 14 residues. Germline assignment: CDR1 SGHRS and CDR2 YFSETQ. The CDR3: CASSRQGVGDEQFF. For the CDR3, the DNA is TGCGCCAGCAGCAGACAGGGAGTAGGAGATGAGCAGTTCTTC.

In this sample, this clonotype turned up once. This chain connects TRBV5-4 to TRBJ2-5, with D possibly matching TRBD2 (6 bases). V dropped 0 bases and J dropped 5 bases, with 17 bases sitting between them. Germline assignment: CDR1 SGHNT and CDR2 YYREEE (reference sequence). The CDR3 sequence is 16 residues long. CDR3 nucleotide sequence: TGTGCCAGCAGCTTGGCGGGAGCGGTTTCTCCTGAGACCCAGTACTTC. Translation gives CASSLAGAVSPETQYF.

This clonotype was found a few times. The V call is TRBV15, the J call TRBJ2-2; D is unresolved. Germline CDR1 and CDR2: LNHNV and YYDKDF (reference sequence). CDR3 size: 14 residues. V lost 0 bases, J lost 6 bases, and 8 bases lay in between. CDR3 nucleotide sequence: TGTGCCACCAGCAGAGATGCGCGTGCCGGGGAGCTGTTTTTT. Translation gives CATSRDARAGELFF.

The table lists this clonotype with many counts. CDR3 residues: CASSLRDDTIYF. CDR3 nucleotides: TGTGCCAGCAGCTTACGGGACGACACCATATATTTT. The J gene is TRBJ1-3, the V gene TRBV7-6; tentative D call: TRBD1 (5 bases). The CDR3 spans 12 residues. The germline CDR1 and CDR2 sequences are SGHVS and FNYEAQ. The germline V and J ends were trimmed by 2 bases and 8 bases, with 7 bases remaining between them. Full variable domain (missing parts from reference TRBV7-6 and TRBJ1-3): GAGVSQSPRYKVTKRGQDVALRCDPISGHVSLYWYRQALGQGPEFLTYFNYEAQQDKSGLPNDRFSAERPEGSISTLTIQRTEQRDSAMYRCASSLRDDTIYFGEGSWLTVV.